This T cell receptor beta chain was recorded in a study of beta chain features in type 1 diabetes. To note about this clone: As yet, its antigen is unknown.

Study results and limitations: Sequencing from cDNA could over-represent high-TCR-expressing cells. All four CD4+ subsets of Type 1 diabetes patients contained TCRB CDR3s that were moderately but significantly shorter.

CD45RO/CCR7/CD25/CD127/CD95/CD27 staining was used to isolate CD4+ naive, central memory, regulatory and stem cell-like memory cells by sorting. Sequenced material consisted of expressed TCRB transcripts (all of the isolated RNA was reverse transcribed). This table comes from immunoSEQ multiplex PCR, and its TCRdb copy is limited to in-frame clones, with some not included. The table shows about 150,000 clones, with about 9.4% occurring only once. In germline, CDR1 is SGDLS, CDR2 YYNGEE. This CDR3 is built from 16 residues. Trimming took 0 bases from V and 0 from J; bases not matched to a gene: 4. The genes are TRBV9 and TRBJ2-3, with 7 bases matching TRBD2. The clonotype comes from a man aged 18 to 29 in good health. Sequenced: naive CD4+ T cells from blood. CDR3: CASSVDGGSSTDTQYF. CDR3 nucleotide sequence: TGTGCCAGCAGCGTAGATGGCGGGAGCAGCACAGATACGCAGTATTTT.